A single sample is the source of the 26 T cell receptor beta chains below, sequenced in a study of blood T cell repertoires in COVID-19 (dated by TCRdb to 2020 to 2021). The protocol used for the library was the immunoSEQ multiplex PCR assay. In TCRdb, the immuneACCESS table is reduced to in-frame sequences with V and J assigned. These tables do not hold every clone; where another copy was compared, an unresolved V gene accounts for under half, and the others remain unexplained. This sample has about 290,000 clones in its table, and roughly 85% of those were observed once. In total, the top ten clones hold less than 3% of the sample. Material: peripheral blood. The receptor source for this set is a woman under 40 with active or convalescent COVID-19.

This clone has only a few counts. V gene TRBV6-4 combines with J gene TRBJ1-2; 10 bases align to TRBD1. Germline loops: CDR1 MRHNA, CDR2 SNTAGT. The ends lost 5 bases at V and 4 bases at J; junction bases unmatched: 13. The CDR3 sequence is 17 residues long. This CDR3 reads CASSPSGTGAKGYGYTF. DNA for the CDR3: TGTGCCAGCAGTCCCTCCGGGACAGGGGCTAAGGGCTATGGCTACACCTTC.

The V and J genes are TRBV7-2 and TRBJ2-3; D is perhaps TRBD2 (6 bases). The CDR3 length is 12 residues. V lost 0 bases and J 11 bases, leaving 9 bases between the germline ends. Germline V gene data show CDR1 as SGHTA and CDR2 as FQGNSA. The CDR3: CASSLAETRQYF. CDR3 nucleotide sequence: TGTGCCAGCAGCTTAGCGGAGACTAGGCAGTATTTT.

J is TRBJ2-5 and V is TRBV3-1 (or the pseudogene TRBV3-2), with a tentative D call TRBD2 (5 bases). Germline loops: CDR1 LGHDT, CDR2 YNNKEL (reference sequence). The V end was cut by 6 bases, the J end by 1 base, with 9 bases between. This CDR3 has 13 amino acids. The DNA of the CDR3 is TGTGCCAGCAGAATAGCGATCCAAGAGACCCAGTACTTC. Translated: CASRIAIQETQYF.

This rearrangement joins TRBV6-5 to TRBJ2-1; 8 bases line up with TRBD2. Germline lookup yields CDR1 MNHEY and CDR2 SVGAGI. CDR3 length equals 14 residues. J was trimmed by 8 bases and V by 8 bases; bases with no gene match: 11. The CDR3 bases are TGTGCCAGCGGATTCGGCGCGGGGGGCTATGAGCAGTTCTTC. This encodes CASGFGAGGYEQFF.

This sequence joins TRBV4-3 and TRBJ2-2, with a tentative D call TRBD2 (7 bases). CDR3 length: 17 amino acids. Germline V gene data show CDR1 as LGHNA and CDR2 as YSLEER. The germline V and J ends were trimmed by 1 base and 5 bases, with 17 bases remaining between them. CDR3 in DNA: TGCGCCAGCAGCCAAGTAGCGGCGGGGGCCCGGACCGGGGAGCTGTTTTTT. Protein product: CASSQVAAGARTGELFF.

The chain joins TRBV7-2 to TRBJ1-6; D is possibly TRBD1 (5 bases). The length of the CDR3 is 13 residues. The germline CDR1 and CDR2 sequences are SGHTA and FQGNSA. V lost 7 bases to trimming and J lost 10 bases, with 14 bases between them. DNA of the CDR3: TGTGCCAGCACTGACGACGGGGGGTCACCCCTCCACTTT. Translation gives CASTDDGGSPLHF. The whole variable domain, remainder taken from reference TRBV7-2 and TRBJ1-6, is GAGVSQSPSNKVTEKGKDVELRCDPISGHTALYWYRQSLGQGLEFLIYFQGNSAPDKSGLPSDRFSAERTGGSVSTLTIQRTQQEDSAVYLCASTDDGGSPLHFGNGTRLTVT.

The chain recombines TRBV7-6 with TRBJ2-3; a possible D gene is TRBD1 (8 bases). Germline assignment: CDR1 SGHVS and CDR2 FNYEAQ. Deletions cut 6 bases from V and 2 bases from J, with 15 bases between. CDR3 length: 15 amino acids. CDR3 sequence reads: CASSGQGGNTDTQYF. In DNA form, the CDR3 reads TGTGCCAGCAGTGGACAGGGAGGGAACACAGATACGCAGTATTTT.

The chain couples TRBV7-2 to TRBJ2-1, with TRBD2 matching 10 bases. Per the germline V gene, CDR1 is SGHTA and CDR2 is FQGNSA. This CDR3 region has 15 residues. V shed 6 bases and J 5 bases; nucleotides not matched to a gene: 7. The CDR3 nucleotides are TGTGCCAGCAGGTTAAGCGGGGGGGCACACAATGAGCAGTTCTTC. Its protein is CASRLSGGAHNEQFF.

The table lists this clone with a few counts. The CDR3 sequence is CASSSTGGGNTEAFF. DNA for the CDR3: TGTGCCAGCAGTTCTACAGGGGGAGGGAACACTGAAGCTTTCTTT. The rearrangement links TRBV28 to TRBJ1-1, with TRBD1 identical over 8 bases. Trimming cost V 4 bases and J 1 base; bases outside gene matches: 5. The CDR3 spans 15 residues. Germline CDR1 is MDHEN and CDR2 is SYDVKM.

V and J are TRBV28 and TRBJ1-2, with 8 positions matching TRBD1. CDR3 length: 14 amino acids. Germline trimming cut 2 bases from V and 5 bases from J; bases unmatched to any gene: 4. Germline CDR1 is MDHEN and CDR2 is SYDVKM. The CDR3 bases are TGTGCCAGCAGTTTAGGGCAGGGGGCATATGGCTACACCTTC. Translated: CASSLGQGAYGYTF.

This clone was detected a few times. The rearrangement joins TRBV15 to TRBJ1-4, with D perhaps TRBD1 (5 bases). Per the germline V gene, CDR1 is LNHNV and CDR2 is YYDKDF (reference sequence). The CDR3 is made up of 16 amino acids. V was trimmed by 3 bases and J by 1 base, leaving 12 bases between them. The CDR3 DNA sequence: TGTGCCACCAGCAGGGAGTGGGGGGGAACTAATGAAAAACTGTTTTTT. It yields the protein CATSREWGGTNEKLFF.

CDR3 bases: TGTGCCTCAGGGGAGGGTTTGGTCACCGGGGAGCTGTTTTTT. Amino acid sequence: CASGEGLVTGELFF. The chain is built from TRBV10-3 and TRBJ2-2; D is perhaps TRBD2 (7 bases). The germline V and J ends were trimmed by 11 bases and 4 bases, with 17 bases remaining between them. This CDR3 comprises 14 residues. The germline V gene has CDR1 ENHRY and CDR2 SYGVKD.

DNA of the CDR3: TGCGCCAGCAGCCAGGAGACAGGGGTTTATAATTCACCCCTCCACTTT. Translated: CASSQETGVYNSPLHF. The chain employs TRBV4-3 and TRBJ1-6, with 8 nucleotides matching TRBD1. CDR3 size: 16 residues. Germline-derived CDR1 and CDR2 are LGHNA and YSLEER. J was trimmed by 4 bases and V by 3 bases; bases with no gene match: 5.

The rearrangement joins TRBV5-6 to TRBJ2-5; possible D gene TRBD1, 5 bases. The V gene's germline CDR1 is SGHDT and CDR2 YYEEEE. The CDR3 is 17 amino acids. The germline V and J ends were trimmed by 3 bases and 2 bases, with 20 bases remaining between them. The CDR3 is CASSSNSRQTFQETQYF. In nucleotides, the CDR3 is TGTGCCAGCAGCTCGAACAGTAGACAGACCTTTCAAGAGACCCAGTACTTC. Combining the CDR3 with reference TRBV5-6 and TRBJ2-5 gives the whole variable domain DAGVTQSPTHLIKTRGQQVTLRCSPKSGHDTVSWYQQALGQGPQFIFQYYEEEERQRGNFPDRFSGHQFPNYSSELNVNALLLGDSALYLCASSSNSRQTFQETQYFGPGTRLLVL.

This chain connects TRBV7-8 to TRBJ2-7; the match to TRBD2 covers 10 bases. CDR1 and CDR2 (germline): SGHVS, FQNEAQ. V gave up 5 bases and J gave up 4 bases; unmatched junction bases: 2. This CDR3 spans 13 amino acids. CDR3 amino acids: CASSTSGAYEQYF. The CDR3 region has the DNA TGTGCCAGCAGCACTAGCGGGGCTTACGAGCAGTACTTC.

This clone was seen just once. This sequence joins TRBV7-2 and TRBJ2-5, with 7 bases that match TRBD1. V dropped 0 bases and J dropped 5; count of bases not matched to a gene: 6. The CDR3 length is 15 residues. The germline gives CDR1 SGHTA, CDR2 FQGNSA. The CDR3 coding sequence is TGTGCCAGCAGCTTAGCCTTTAACAGGGGTGAGACCCAGTACTTC. The encoded protein is CASSLAFNRGETQYF.

V and J are TRBV10-2 and TRBJ1-5; weak D call: TRBD1 (6 bases). The V gene lost 3 bases and the J gene lost 0 bases, with 15 bases spanning the gap. The germline V gene encodes CDR1 WSHSY and CDR2 SAAADI. This CDR3 is 17 amino acids long. The CDR3 here is CASSDHSTGYSNQPQHF. The CDR3 bases are TGCGCCAGCAGTGACCACTCGACAGGCTATAGCAATCAGCCCCAGCATTTT.

The chain employs TRBV19 and TRBJ2-5; 8 nucleotides line up with TRBD2. CDR3 size: 14 residues. V was pared by 6 bases and J by 5 bases, with 8 bases of the junction left unmatched. Germline V CDR1 and CDR2: LNHDA, SQIVND (reference sequence). CDR3: CASSSRGGAETQYF. The CDR3 nucleotides are TGTGCCAGTAGCTCCCGGGGGGGGGCGGAGACCCAGTACTTC.

Note on this clone: Different DNA sequences within this sample yield the same CDR3. The genes are TRBV19 and TRBJ1-2, with 7 bases matching TRBD1. Germline V gives CDR1 LNHDA, CDR2 SQIVND (reference sequence). Germline trimming cut 6 bases from V and 8 bases from J; bases unmatched to any gene: 9. This CDR3 contains 13 residues. The DNA for the CDR3 is TGTGCCAGTAGATTGGTGGGACAGACCGGCTACACCTTC. Protein product: CASRLVGQTGYTF.

The V call is TRBV9, the J call TRBJ2-1; 10 bases line up with TRBD2. V lost 6 bases to trimming and J lost 7 bases; unmatched junction nucleotides: 10. The CDR3 spans 15 residues. The germline V gene encodes CDR1 SGDLS and CDR2 YYNGEE. The CDR3 loop reads CASNAIGLAANEQFF. CDR3 bases: TGTGCCAGCAACGCGATAGGACTAGCGGCAAATGAGCAGTTCTTC.

The CDR3 region has the DNA TGCGCCAGCAGCTTGGAGGCGGGGCCCTCTGAAGCTTTCTTT. Amino acids: CASSLEAGPSEAFF. This chain joins TRBV5-1 and TRBJ1-1, with D possibly TRBD1 on 5 matching bases. The germline V gene has CDR1 SGHRS and CDR2 YFSETQ. Trimming pared 0 bases from V and 6 bases from J, leaving 12 bases between. This CDR3 spans 14 amino acids. The full variable domain, with the rest looked up from reference TRBV5-1 and TRBJ1-1, is KAGVTQTPRYLIKTRGQQVTLSCSPISGHRSVSWYQQTPGQGLQFLFEYFSETQRNKGNFPGRFSGRQFSNSRSEMNVSTLELGDSALYLCASSLEAGPSEAFFGQGTRLTVV.

This sequence joins TRBV6-5 and TRBJ2-6; D remains unclear. The V end lost 6 bases, the J end lost 1 base, and 7 bases lay between the germline ends. This CDR3 has 14 amino acids. Germline CDR1 and CDR2: MNHEY and SVGAGI. CDR3 DNA: TGTGCCAGCAGAGCCGTTTCTGGGGCCAACGTCCTGACTTTC. It is translated as CASRAVSGANVLTF.

The chain carries TRBV5-5 and TRBJ2-1; 9 nucleotides agree with TRBD2. With 0 bases clipped from V and 8 bases from J, the junction kept 18 bases outside the gene matches. This CDR3 has 19 residues. CDR1 is SGHKS, CDR2 YYEKEE, per germline (reference sequence). The DNA of the CDR3 is TGTGCCAGCAGCTTGGCCCTGGTAGGCGGGGGGGCCCTTTGGGATGAGCAGTTCTTC. It encodes CASSLALVGGGALWDEQFF.

The CDR3, as DNA: TGTGCCAGCAGTGGCGGACTAGCGGGGGGGCTTAGGGAGACCCAGTACTTC. Its protein product is CASSGGLAGGLRETQYF. The chain uses TRBV6-1 and TRBJ2-5; 15 positions agree with TRBD2. CDR1 and CDR2 from the germline V gene are MNHNS and SASEGT. Trimming removed 4 bases from V and 5 bases from J; junction bases left unmatched: 8. The CDR3 contains 17 residues.

The chain joins TRBV7-2 to TRBJ2-5; 7 bases agree with TRBD1. The germline gives CDR1 SGHTA, CDR2 FQGNSA. The CDR3 sequence is 15 residues long. The trim removed 4 bases at V and 4 bases at J, leaving 9 bases unmatched. The CDR3 nucleotides read TGTGCCAGCAGCTCGCCACAGGGGTTTGGAGAGACCCAGTACTTC. As protein: CASSSPQGFGETQYF. The full variable domain, with the rest looked up from reference TRBV7-2 and TRBJ2-5, is GAGVSQSPSNKVTEKGKDVELRCDPISGHTALYWYRQSLGQGLEFLIYFQGNSAPDKSGLPSDRFSAERTGGSVSTLTIQRTQQEDSAVYLCASSSPQGFGETQYFGPGTRLLVL.

J is TRBJ2-3 and V is TRBV3-1 (or the pseudogene TRBV3-2); 7 nucleotides match TRBD2. The length of the CDR3 is 15 residues. Germline lookup yields CDR1 LGHDT and CDR2 YNNKEL (reference sequence). V lost 2 bases to trimming and J lost 6 bases; unmatched junction nucleotides: 8. Here the CDR3 reads CASSQPSGGYDTQYF. Written as DNA, the CDR3 is TGTGCCAGCAGCCAACCTAGCGGCGGGTATGATACGCAGTATTTT.